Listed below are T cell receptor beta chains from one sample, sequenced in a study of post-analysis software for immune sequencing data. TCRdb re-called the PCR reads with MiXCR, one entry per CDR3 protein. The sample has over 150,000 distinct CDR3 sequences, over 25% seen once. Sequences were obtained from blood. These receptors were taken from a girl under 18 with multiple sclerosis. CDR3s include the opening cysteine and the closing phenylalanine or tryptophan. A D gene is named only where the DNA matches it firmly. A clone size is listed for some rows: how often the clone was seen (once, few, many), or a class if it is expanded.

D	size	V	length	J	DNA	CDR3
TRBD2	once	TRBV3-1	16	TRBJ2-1	TGTGCCAGCAGCCAAATTAGCGGGACCTCCTACAATGAGCAGTTCTTC	CASSQISGTSYNEQFF
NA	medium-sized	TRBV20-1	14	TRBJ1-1	TGCAGTGCTGTCCCAGGGGTGGTGAACACTGAAGCTTTCTTT	CSAVPGVVNTEAFF
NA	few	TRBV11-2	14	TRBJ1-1	TGTGCCAGCAGCTTAGGGGGGGCGCTTTCTGAAGCTTTCTTT	CASSLGGALSEAFF
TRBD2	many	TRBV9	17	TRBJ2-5	TGTGCCAGCAGCGTCGGACTAGCGGATACGTACCAAGAGACCCAGTACTTC	CASSVGLADTYQETQYF
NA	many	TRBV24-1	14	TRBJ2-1	TGTGCCACCAGTGATTTGGCGGGTTACAATGAGCAGTTCTTC	CATSDLAGYNEQFF
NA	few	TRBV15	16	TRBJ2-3	TGTGCCACCAGCAGAAGAGGAGGGAGTTACACAGATACGCAGTATTTT	CATSRRGGSYTDTQYF
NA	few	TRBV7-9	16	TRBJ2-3	TGTGCCAGCAGCTTACCGACAGGTAGCGACGGGGATACGCAGTATTTT	CASSLPTGSDGDTQYF
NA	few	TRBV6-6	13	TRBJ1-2	TGTGCCAGCAGTCGCCGGGACGGATATGGCTACACCTTC	CASSRRDGYGYTF
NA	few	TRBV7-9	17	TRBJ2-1	TGTGCCAGCAGCCCAAGGGTTCTTCGGGGAGCCTACAATGAGCAGTTCTTC	CASSPRVLRGAYNEQFF
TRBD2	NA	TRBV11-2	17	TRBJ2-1	TGTGCCAGCAGCCCCGGTAGGGGACTAGCGGGAGGGGAGACCCAGTTCTTC	CASSPGRGLAGGETQFF
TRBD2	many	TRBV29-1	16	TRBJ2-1	TGCAGCGTTGAGGGACCCAGCGGGAGTTCCTACAATGAGCAGTTCTTC	CSVEGPSGSSYNEQFF
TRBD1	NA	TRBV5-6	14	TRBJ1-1	TGTGCCAGCAGCCTAGGTGGCAGGGGGGTCGAAGCTTTCTTT	CASSLGGRGVEAFF
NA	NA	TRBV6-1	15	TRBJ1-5	TGTGCCAGCACCACACTTCAGGGTCAAAATCAGCCCCAGCATTTT	CASTTLQGQNQPQHF
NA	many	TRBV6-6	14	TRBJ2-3	TGTGCCAGCACACTCGCGGGAAGCACAGATACGCAGTATTTT	CASTLAGSTDTQYF
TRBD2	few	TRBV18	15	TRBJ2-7	TGTGCCAGCTCACACTCCGGGACTAGCAAGTACGAGCAGTACTTC	CASSHSGTSKYEQYF
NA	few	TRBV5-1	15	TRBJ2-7	TGCGCCAGCAGCTTGAAAGCCGGTTTATTAGGCGAGCAGTACTTC	CASSLKAGLLGEQYF
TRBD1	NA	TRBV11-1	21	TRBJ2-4	TGTGCCAGCAGCACACTCCGGGACAGGTGGGGAAGGGAACTAGCCAAAAACATTCAGTACTTC	CASSTLRDRWGRELAKNIQYF
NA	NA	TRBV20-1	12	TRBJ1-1	TGCAGTGCAGGGGGTTTAACTGCTGAAGCTTTCTTT	CSAGGLTAEAFF
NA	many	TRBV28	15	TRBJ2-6	TGTGCCAGCAGTTTAACCGGTGGAGGAGCCAACGTCCTGACTTTC	CASSLTGGGANVLTF
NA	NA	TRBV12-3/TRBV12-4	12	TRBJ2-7	TGTGCCAGCAGTTTGGGCAGAGACGAGCAGTACTTC	CASSLGRDEQYF
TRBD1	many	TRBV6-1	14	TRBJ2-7	TGTGCCAGCAGTTCACCGGGACAGGGGTACGAGCAGTACTTC	CASSSPGQGYEQYF
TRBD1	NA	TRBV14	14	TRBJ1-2	TGTGCCAGCAGACAGACAGGGGACCCCTATGGCTACACCTTC	CASRQTGDPYGYTF
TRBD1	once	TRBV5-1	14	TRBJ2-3	TGCGCCAGCAGCGCGGGCGACAGGGAAGATACGCAGTATTTT	CASSAGDREDTQYF
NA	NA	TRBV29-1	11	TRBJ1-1	TGCAGCGTTGATGACGGCACTGAAGCTTTCTTT	CSVDDGTEAFF
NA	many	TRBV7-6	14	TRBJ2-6	TGTGCCAGCGGGAGCGGGCGGGGGGCCAACGTCCTGACTTTC	CASGSGRGANVLTF
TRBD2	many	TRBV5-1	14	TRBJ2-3	TGCGCCAGCAGCTGGAACCTAGCGGGAGATACGCAGTATTTT	CASSWNLAGDTQYF
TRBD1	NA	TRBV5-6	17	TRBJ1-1	TGTGCCGGCAGCTTGGTGGGACAGGGGAGCCGGAACACTGAAGCTTTCTTT	CAGSLVGQGSRNTEAFF
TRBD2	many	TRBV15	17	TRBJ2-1	TGTGCCACCAGCTTACACCTGGGAGGGACTAGCGGTCTTGAGCAGTTCTTC	CATSLHLGGTSGLEQFF
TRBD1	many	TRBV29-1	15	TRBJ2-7	TGCAGCGTTGAGGACTCCGGGACAGCCTCCTACGAGCAGTACTTC	CSVEDSGTASYEQYF
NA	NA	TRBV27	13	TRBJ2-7	TGTGCCAGCAGTTCCTATAGCGTCTACGAGCAGTACTTC	CASSSYSVYEQYF
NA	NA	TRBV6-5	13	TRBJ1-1	TGTGCCAGCAGTTACAGGGTGGACACTGAAGCTTTCTTT	CASSYRVDTEAFF
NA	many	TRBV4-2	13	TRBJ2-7	TGTGCCAGCAGCCAGAACGAAGGCTACGAGCAGTACTTC	CASSQNEGYEQYF
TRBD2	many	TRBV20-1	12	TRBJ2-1	TGCAGTGCTGGGGGGGGATACAATGAGCAGTTCTTC	CSAGGGYNEQFF
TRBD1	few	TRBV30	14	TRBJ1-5	TGTGCCTGGGACTTGGGACAGGGGAATCGGCCCCAGCATTTT	CAWDLGQGNRPQHF
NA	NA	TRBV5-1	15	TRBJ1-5	TGCGCCAGCAGCCCCGACTCTGCTAGCAATCAGCCCCAGCATTTT	CASSPDSASNQPQHF
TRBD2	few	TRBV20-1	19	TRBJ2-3	TGCAGTGCTAGGGGTGTGGGGACTAGCGGTACCACTAGCACAGATACGCAGTATTTT	CSARGVGTSGTTSTDTQYF
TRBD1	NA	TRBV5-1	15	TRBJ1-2	TGCGCCAGCAGCCCAACAGGGGGCGTTTTTGATGGCTACACCTTC	CASSPTGGVFDGYTF
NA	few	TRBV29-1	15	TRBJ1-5	TGCAGCGTTGCGGAGGGGCTGTTGGGCAATCAGCCCCAGCATTTT	CSVAEGLLGNQPQHF
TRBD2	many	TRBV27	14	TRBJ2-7	TGTGCCAGCACGACTAGCGGAGATCACTACGAGCAGTACTTC	CASTTSGDHYEQYF
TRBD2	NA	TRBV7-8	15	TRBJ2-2	TGTGCCAGCAGCTTAGTGGGAGGGGTCACCGGGGAGCTGTTTTTT	CASSLVGGVTGELFF
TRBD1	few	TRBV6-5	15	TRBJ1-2	TGTGCCAGCAGTAGCCCAGGGGGCTTAAGCTATGGCTACACCTTC	CASSSPGGLSYGYTF
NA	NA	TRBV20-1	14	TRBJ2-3	TGCAGTGCTAGAGTCAGAACTAGCACAGATACGCAGTATTTT	CSARVRTSTDTQYF